Listed below are T cell receptor beta chains from one sample, sequenced in a study of blood T cell repertoires in COVID-19. Only in-frame clones appear in the TCRdb table, and some are missing; sequencing was by immunoSEQ multiplex PCR. This table has approximately 180,000 clones, 89% appearing once. The material sequenced was PBMCs or T cells enriched from blood (not recorded which). The receptors were sampled from a woman aged 40 to 50 with acute COVID-19. Both conserved end residues are part of each CDR3.

>TRBV5-5
CASSPGGPEQFF
>TRBV6-5
CASSYVAGGGSPLHF
>TRBV19
CASSPTGSPYEQYF
>TRBV18
CASSPPPANTQYF
>TRBV5-4
CASSPHPGGDYGYTF
>TRBV19
CASSGGRREPLHF
>TRBV19
CASSRGGSGNTIYF
>TRBV19
CASKPGLLSNEQFF
>TRBV6-6
CASAGTGYEQYF
>TRBV27
CASSLWAVSGRATDTQYF
>TRBV7-9
CASSQVYYEQYF
>TRBV21-1
CASRSGRDTDTQYF
>TRBV7-2
CASSFQRDPYEQYF
>TRBV15
CATSGKLTSGSTDTQYF
>TRBV25-1
CASSTTGREQYF
>TRBV6-6
CASVPPGARTEAFF